This TCR beta chain was identified in a study of T cells in Graves' hyperthyroidism and ophthalmopathy. About the research overall: At initial diagnosis, before any treatment had begun, peripheral blood was obtained. The study's findings and limits: A model of 13 V-J pairs discriminated ophthalmopathy from stable hyperthyroidism.

Hyperthyroidism, newly diagnosed and lasting under 2 months, affected patients aged 18 to 65. Using RNA transcripts as the source, TCR beta CDR3 regions were amplified. Primed by the HTBI set, a first-round RT-PCR was run on the TCR CDR3. TCRdb used MiXCR to reprocess the multiplex PCR reads, holding one entry per CDR3 protein. Among about 720,000 distinct CDR3 sequences listed, about a sixth were seen once. The V gene lost 4 bases and the J gene lost 7 bases, with 20 bases spanning the gap. Per the germline V gene, CDR1 is SGHDT and CDR2 is YYEEEE. There are 15 residues in the CDR3. This clonotype was counted a few times. Its antigen is still unknown.

This rearrangement joins TRBV5-6 to TRBJ1-2; no definite D call. Sequencing input: blood. This sequence originates from a man aged 18 to 29 with Graves' hyperthyroidism. CDR3 residues: CASSPEGRYWFGYTF. CDR3 bases: TGTGCCAGCAGCCCGGAGGGCCGGTACTGGTTTGGCTACACCTTC. The full variable domain, rest sourced from reference TRBV5-6 and TRBJ1-2, is DAGVTQSPTHLIKTRGQQVTLRCSPKSGHDTVSWYQQALGQGPQFIFQYYEEEERQRGNFPDRFSGHQFPNYSSELNVNALLLGDSALYLCASSPEGRYWFGYTFGSGTRLTVV.